A single sample gave rise to the 27 T cell receptor beta chains below, sequenced in a study of radiotherapy plus CTLA-4 blockade in lung cancer. The method was immunoSEQ multiplex PCR; TCRdb's version includes in-frame clones alone and lacks a portion of them. This table holds tens of thousands of clones, just over 75% found once. This specimen was peripheral blood, taken from a patient treated with radiotherapy plus ipilimumab. The receptors originated from a human donor with non-small cell lung cancer who had a partial response to radiotherapy plus ipilimumab.

This clone turned up a few times. This chain joins TRBV6-6 and TRBJ1-2, with a tentative D call TRBD1 (6 bases). Germline values: CDR1 MNHNY, CDR2 SVGAGI (reference sequence). The CDR3 loop spans 11 amino acids. V was cut by 5 bases and J by 12 bases, with 13 bases left in between. CDR3 sequence reads: CASSGRDMDTF. The CDR3 coding sequence is TGTGCCAGCAGTGGCCGGGACATGGACACCTTC.

This clone was seen more than once but under ten times. CDR3 sequence reads: CASSARGNYGYTF. CDR3 DNA: TGTGCCAGCAGCGCCCGGGGAAACTATGGCTACACCTTC. J is TRBJ1-2 and V is TRBV13; D unresolved. The V and J ends lost 5 bases and 2 bases respectively, with 9 bases between them. This CDR3 comprises 13 residues. From germline, CDR1 is PRHDT and CDR2 FYEKMQ (reference sequence).

This clone showed up just once. The chain is built from TRBV28 and TRBJ2-2; TRBD2 might be the D (7 bases). In germline, CDR1 is MDHEN, CDR2 SYDVKM. The CDR3 totals 13 residues. V lost 7 bases and J lost 7, with 13 bases in between. Here the CDR3 reads CASNLGGLGELFF. The CDR3 DNA reads TGTGCCAGCAACCTCGGGGGGCTCGGGGAGCTGTTTTTT.

This clone was seen a few times. The chain is built from TRBV1 and TRBJ2-3; TRBD2 is the table's D call, not checked against the DNA. TRBV1 is tagged as a pseudogene. The CDR3 loop spans 19 amino acids. Written as DNA, the CDR3 is TGCACCAGCAGCCAAGCCCCCAGAACTAGCGGGGGATACACAGATACGCAGTATTTT. Protein product: CTSSQAPRTSGGYTDTQYF.

This chain links TRBV19 with TRBJ1-2; 7 bases are shared with TRBD1. This CDR3 comprises 14 residues. Germline lookup yields CDR1 LNHDA and CDR2 SQIVND (reference sequence). V was pared by 3 bases and J by 7 bases, with 8 bases of the junction left unmatched. The DNA for the CDR3 is TGTGCCAGTAGTATTAGTGTTGGACAGGCTGGCTACACCTTC. Residues: CASSISVGQAGYTF.

This chain uses TRBV11-2 with TRBJ2-7; 8 bases align to TRBD1. V lost 5 bases, J lost 4 bases, and 7 bases stayed unmatched. Germline CDR1 SGHAT, CDR2 FQNNGV. The CDR3 runs to 14 residues. The CDR3: CASSEDRVWYEQYF. CDR3 in DNA: TGTGCCAGCAGCGAGGACAGGGTATGGTACGAGCAGTACTTC.

The DNA of the CDR3 is TGCAGCGTTAGGGGGGAGGGGATGGGAGGCAATCAGCCCCAGCATTTT. Protein sequence: CSVRGEGMGGNQPQHF. The J gene is TRBJ1-5, the V gene TRBV29-1; tentatively, D is TRBD1 (6 bases). This CDR3 has 16 amino acids. From germline, CDR1 is SQVTM and CDR2 ANQGSEA. Trimming shortened V by 5 bases and J by 2 bases, and 19 bases separated the two germline ends.

The count of this clone is one. The V and J genes are TRBV15 and TRBJ2-1; D call uncertain. There are 13 residues in the CDR3. V was clipped by 1 base and J by 4 bases, with 5 bases between them. Germline values: CDR1 LNHNV, CDR2 YYDKDF (reference sequence). This CDR3 reads CATSRGPYNEQFF. Here the CDR3 DNA reads TGTGCCACCAGCAGAGGGCCGTACAATGAGCAGTTCTTC. The whole variable domain, filled in from reference TRBV15 and TRBJ2-1, reads DAMVIQNPRYQVTQFGKPVTLSCSQTLNHNVMYWYQQKSSQAPKLLFHYYDKDFNNEADTPDNFQSRRPNTSFCFLDIRSPGLGDTAMYLCATSRGPYNEQFFGPGTRLTVL.

The genes are TRBV6-1 and TRBJ2-7; the match to TRBD2 covers 14 bases. The CDR3 totals 16 residues. After removal of 0 bases from V and 3 bases from J, the junction contained 1 base not matched to a gene. Germline V gives CDR1 MNHNS, CDR2 SASEGT. CDR3 DNA: TGTGCCAGCAGTGAAGCCGGACTAGCGGGGGGCTACGAGCAGTACTTC. It codes for CASSEAGLAGGYEQYF.

CDR3 in amino acids: CASSATGDRGLEQYF. The CDR3 DNA reads as TGTGCCAGCAGCGCTACCGGGGACAGGGGGCTGGAGCAGTACTTC. The genes are TRBV5-4 and TRBJ2-7; 12 bases line up with TRBD1. Looked up from germline, CDR1 is SGHNT and CDR2 is YYREEE (reference sequence). The CDR3 covers 15 residues. The V segment lost 4 bases and the J segment 7 bases; nucleotides outside the gene matches: 9. The full variable domain, in which reference TRBV5-4 and TRBJ2-7 provide the parts outside the CDR3, is ETGVTQSPTHLIKTRGQQVTLRCSSQSGHNTVSWYQQALGQGPQFIFQYYREEENGRGNFPPRFSGLQFPNYSSELNVNALELDDSALYLCASSATGDRGLEQYFGPGTRLTVT.

The V gene is TRBV5-1, the J gene TRBJ2-7; D not resolved. The germline V and J ends were trimmed by 0 bases and 7 bases, with 14 bases remaining between them. From germline, CDR1 is SGHRS and CDR2 YFSETQ. This CDR3 is 14 amino acids long. The CDR3 reads CASSLDPRLGEQYF. DNA for the CDR3: TGCGCCAGCAGCTTGGACCCCCGCCTCGGGGAGCAGTACTTC.

The V gene is TRBV11-2, the J gene TRBJ2-3; D call uncertain. The germline gives CDR1 SGHAT, CDR2 FQNNGV. V lost 5 bases to trimming and J lost 1 base, with 16 bases between them. The CDR3 totals 16 residues. Here the CDR3 DNA reads TGTGCCAGCAGCCCCGAGGATGGCGGAGGCACAGATACGCAGTATTTT. Its translation: CASSPEDGGGTDTQYF. Variable domain in full (rest from reference TRBV11-2 and TRBJ2-3): EAGVAQSPRYKIIEKRQSVAFWCNPISGHATLYWYQQILGQGPKLLIQFQNNGVVDDSQLPKDRFSAERLKGVDSTLKIQPAKLEDSAVYLCASSPEDGGGTDTQYFGPGTRLTVL.

The chain recombines TRBV30 with TRBJ1-1; D may be TRBD1 (6 bases). This CDR3 spans 12 amino acids. CDR1 GTSNPN and CDR2 SVGIG come from the germline V gene (reference sequence). V was cut by 7 bases and J by 1 base, with 10 bases left in between. The CDR3 sequence: CASGVWNTEAFF. For the CDR3, the DNA is TGTGCCTCAGGGGTGTGGAACACTGAAGCTTTCTTT.

The rearrangement uses TRBV4-1 and TRBJ2-7; weak D call: TRBD2 (5 bases). CDR1 is MGHRA, CDR2 YSYEKL, per germline. V was shortened by 4 bases and J by 5 bases, with 12 bases between the two germline ends. This CDR3 is built from 13 residues. CDR3 nucleotides: TGCGCCAGCAGCCTCCTGGACGGGAACGAGCAGTACTTC. Amino acids: CASSLLDGNEQYF.

The rearrangement uses TRBV5-1 and TRBJ1-3, with a weak D call TRBD1 (5 bases). The germline CDR1 and CDR2 sequences are SGHRS and YFSETQ. The germline V and J ends were trimmed by 1 base and 7 bases, with 12 bases remaining between them. The CDR3 is 14 amino acids. Here the CDR3 reads CASSLNGGTNTIYF. Here the CDR3 DNA reads TGCGCCAGCAGCTTGAACGGGGGGACCAACACCATATATTTT. The full variable domain, rest sourced from reference TRBV5-1 and TRBJ1-3, is KAGVTQTPRYLIKTRGQQVTLSCSPISGHRSVSWYQQTPGQGLQFLFEYFSETQRNKGNFPGRFSGRQFSNSRSEMNVSTLELGDSALYLCASSLNGGTNTIYFGEGSWLTVV.

The CDR3 DNA reads TGTGCCACCAGCCGGGACAGTAGGTCTGAAAAACTGTTTTTT. It specifies CATSRDSRSEKLFF. This chain uses TRBV15 with TRBJ1-4; TRBD1 matches 7 bases. The ends lost 5 bases at V and 7 bases at J; junction bases unmatched: 7. The CDR3 has 14 amino acids. The germline CDR1 and CDR2 sequences are LNHNV and YYDKDF (reference sequence).

V gene TRBV7-6 combines with J gene TRBJ1-2; D is possibly TRBD1 (6 bases). Germline CDR1 and CDR2: SGHVS and FNYEAQ. The CDR3 spans 14 residues. V was trimmed by 5 bases and J by 3 bases, leaving 13 bases between them. The CDR3 DNA sequence: TGTGCCAGCAGCCCCGTTGGGGGCGACTATGGCTACACCTTC. It encodes CASSPVGGDYGYTF.

J is TRBJ2-3 and V is TRBV5-1, with 9 bases matching TRBD2. Germline values: CDR1 SGHRS, CDR2 YFSETQ. The CDR3 has 15 amino acids. V trimming: 4 bases; J trimming: 4 bases; junction bases outside the gene matches: 7. The CDR3: CASSPSGGRADTQYF. In nucleotides, the CDR3 is TGCGCCAGCAGCCCGAGCGGGGGGCGCGCAGATACGCAGTATTTT. Full variable domain (missing parts from reference TRBV5-1 and TRBJ2-3): KAGVTQTPRYLIKTRGQQVTLSCSPISGHRSVSWYQQTPGQGLQFLFEYFSETQRNKGNFPGRFSGRQFSNSRSEMNVSTLELGDSALYLCASSPSGGRADTQYFGPGTRLTVL.

There are a few counts of this clone. The rearrangement links TRBV7-9 to TRBJ2-3; a possible D gene is TRBD2 (5 bases). This CDR3 is 18 amino acids long. Trimming shortened V by 2 bases and J by 2 bases, and 20 bases separated the two germline ends. Germline loops: CDR1 SEHNR, CDR2 FQNEAQ (reference sequence). The CDR3 sequence: CASSLRGGSERATDTQYF. CDR3 coding DNA: TGTGCCAGCAGCTTACGGGGTGGAAGCGAACGGGCCACAGATACGCAGTATTTT.

The J gene is TRBJ1-1, the V gene TRBV10-3, with TRBD1 identical over 8 bases. Germline-derived CDR1 and CDR2 are ENHRY and SYGVKD. V lost 4 bases, J lost 0 bases, and 7 bases stayed unmatched. This CDR3 spans 16 amino acids. The CDR3 DNA is TGTGCCATCAGTGGTGCCGGGACAGGAATGAACACTGAAGCTTTCTTT. Residues: CAISGAGTGMNTEAFF.

The V call is TRBV7-9, the J call TRBJ1-2, with 7 bases identical to TRBD1. Germline V CDR1 and CDR2: SEHNR, FQNEAQ (reference sequence). The junction had 2 bases not matched to a gene; V was cut back by 1 base and J by 3 bases. The CDR3 totals 14 residues. The CDR3 bases are TGTGCCAGCAGCTTAGGACAGGGCGACTATGGCTACACCTTC. This codes for CASSLGQGDYGYTF.

The CDR3 is CASSHPSGYQPQHF. Here the CDR3 DNA reads TGCGCCAGCAGCCATCCGTCAGGCTATCAGCCCCAGCATTTT. The chain uses TRBV4-1 and TRBJ1-5; no firm D call. The germline CDR1 and CDR2 sequences are MGHRA and YSYEKL. The V and J ends lost 3 bases and 5 bases respectively, with 11 bases between them. The CDR3 is 14 amino acids.

This sequence joins TRBV9 and TRBJ2-7; tentatively, D is TRBD1 (5 bases). V was shortened by 0 bases and J by 2 bases, with 9 bases between the two germline ends. This CDR3 is 14 amino acids long. From germline, CDR1 is SGDLS and CDR2 YYNGEE. CDR3 DNA: TGTGCCAGCAGCGTAGGGCAGGGTCCCTACGAGCAGTACTTC. Translation gives CASSVGQGPYEQYF.

This rearrangement joins TRBV27 to TRBJ2-5; a weak D match, TRBD2 (7 bases). Germline CDR1 MNHEY, CDR2 SMNVEV (reference sequence). The CDR3 spans 14 residues. Trimming shortened V by 5 bases and J by 2 bases, and 12 bases separated the two germline ends. DNA for the CDR3: TGTGCCAGCAGTCCCGAGGGGGGGCAAGAGACCCAGTACTTC. This sequence encodes CASSPEGGQETQYF.

The chain employs TRBV6-1 and TRBJ2-5, with D possibly matching TRBD2 (5 bases). Germline CDR1 MNHNS, CDR2 SASEGT. V lost 4 bases, J lost 5 bases, and 11 bases lay in between. The CDR3 length is 13 residues. The CDR3 sequence is CASSGAPGETQYF. For the CDR3, the DNA is TGTGCCAGCAGTGGGGCCCCGGGGGAGACCCAGTACTTC.

J is TRBJ2-2 and V is TRBV6-1; 12 bases fit TRBD1. CDR1 MNHNS and CDR2 SASEGT come from the germline V gene. V was pared by 6 bases and J by 8 bases, with 7 bases of the junction left unmatched. The CDR3 totals 15 residues. CDR3 nucleotides: TGTGCCAGCAGGAACCGGGACAGGGGGCCGGGGGAGCTGTTTTTT. As protein: CASRNRDRGPGELFF.

This chain joins TRBV6-6 and TRBJ1-2; possibly TRBD1 for D (5 bases). Deletions cut 0 bases from V and 1 base from J, with 12 bases between. The V gene's germline CDR1 is MNHNY and CDR2 SVGAGI (reference sequence). This CDR3 comprises 16 residues. The CDR3 sequence is CASSYSIGTNNYGYTF. The CDR3 DNA sequence: TGTGCCAGCAGTTACTCGATAGGGACTAATAACTATGGCTACACCTTC.